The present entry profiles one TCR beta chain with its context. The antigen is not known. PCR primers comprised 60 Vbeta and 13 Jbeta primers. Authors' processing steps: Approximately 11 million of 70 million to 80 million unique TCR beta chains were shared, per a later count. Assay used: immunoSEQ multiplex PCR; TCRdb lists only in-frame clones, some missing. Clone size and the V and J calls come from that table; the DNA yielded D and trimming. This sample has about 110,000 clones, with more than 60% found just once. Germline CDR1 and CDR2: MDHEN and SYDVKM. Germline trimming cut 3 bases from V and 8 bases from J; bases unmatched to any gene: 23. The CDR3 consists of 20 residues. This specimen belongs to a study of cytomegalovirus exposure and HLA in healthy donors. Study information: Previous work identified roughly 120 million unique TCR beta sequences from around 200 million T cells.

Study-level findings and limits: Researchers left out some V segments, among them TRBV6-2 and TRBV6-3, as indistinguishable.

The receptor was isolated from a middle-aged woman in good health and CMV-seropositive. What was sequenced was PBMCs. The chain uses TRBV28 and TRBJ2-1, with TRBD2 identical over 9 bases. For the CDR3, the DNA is TGTGCCAGCAGTTTCAATGATTGGGTGTCTAGCGGGACTTTTGACGATGAGCAGTTCTTC. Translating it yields CASSFNDWVSSGTFDDEQFF. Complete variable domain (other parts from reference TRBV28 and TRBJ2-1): DVKVTQSSRYLVKRTGEKVFLECVQDMDHENMFWYRQDPGLGLRLIYFSYDVKMKEKGDIPEGYSVSREKKERFSLILESASTNQTSMYLCASSFNDWVSSGTFDDEQFFGPGTRLTVL.